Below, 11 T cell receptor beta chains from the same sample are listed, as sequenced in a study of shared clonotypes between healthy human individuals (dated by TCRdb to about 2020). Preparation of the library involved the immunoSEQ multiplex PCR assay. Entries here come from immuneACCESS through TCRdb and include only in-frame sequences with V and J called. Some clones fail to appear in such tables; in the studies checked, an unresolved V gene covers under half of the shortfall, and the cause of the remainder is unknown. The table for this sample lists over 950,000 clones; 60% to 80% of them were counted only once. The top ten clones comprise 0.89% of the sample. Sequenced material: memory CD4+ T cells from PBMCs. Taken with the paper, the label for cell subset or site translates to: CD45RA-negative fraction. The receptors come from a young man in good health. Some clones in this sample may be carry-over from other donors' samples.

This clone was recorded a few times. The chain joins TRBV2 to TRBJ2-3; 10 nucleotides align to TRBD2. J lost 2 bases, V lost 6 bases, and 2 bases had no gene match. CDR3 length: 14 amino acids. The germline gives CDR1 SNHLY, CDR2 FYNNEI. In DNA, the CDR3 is TGTGCCAGCAGACTAGCGGGGTTCACAGATACGCAGTATTTT. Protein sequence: CASRLAGFTDTQYF. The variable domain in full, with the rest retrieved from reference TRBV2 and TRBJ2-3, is EPEVTQTPSHQVTQMGQEVILRCVPISNHLYFYWYRQILGQKVEFLVSFYNNEISEKSEIFDDQFSVERPDGSNFTLKIRSTKLEDSAMYFCASRLAGFTDTQYFGPGTRLTVL.

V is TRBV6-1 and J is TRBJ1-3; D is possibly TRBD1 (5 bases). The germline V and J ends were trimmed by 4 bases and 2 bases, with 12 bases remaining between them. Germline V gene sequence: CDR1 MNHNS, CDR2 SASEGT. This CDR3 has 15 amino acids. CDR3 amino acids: CASSGQMWTGNTIYF. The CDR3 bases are TGTGCCAGCAGTGGACAGATGTGGACTGGAAACACCATATATTTT.

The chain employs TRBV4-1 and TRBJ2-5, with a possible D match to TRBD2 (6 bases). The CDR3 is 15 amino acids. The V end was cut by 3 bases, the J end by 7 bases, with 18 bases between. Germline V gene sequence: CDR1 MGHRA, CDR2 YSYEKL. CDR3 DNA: TGCGCCAGCAGCCAGGGTCCGGGCGGGGTTGTGACCCAGTACTTC. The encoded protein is CASSQGPGGVVTQYF.

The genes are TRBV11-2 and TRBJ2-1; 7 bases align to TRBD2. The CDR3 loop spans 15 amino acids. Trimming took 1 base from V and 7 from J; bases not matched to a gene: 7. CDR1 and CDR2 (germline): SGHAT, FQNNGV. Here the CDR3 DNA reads TGTGCCAGCAGCTTAGGACTAGCAGGTACGAATGAGCAGTTCTTC. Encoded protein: CASSLGLAGTNEQFF.

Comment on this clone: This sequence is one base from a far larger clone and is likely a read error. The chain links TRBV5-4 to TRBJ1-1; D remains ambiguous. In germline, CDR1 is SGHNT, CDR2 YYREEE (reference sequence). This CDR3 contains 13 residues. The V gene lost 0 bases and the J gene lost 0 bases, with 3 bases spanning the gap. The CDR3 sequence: CASSLGVNTEAFF. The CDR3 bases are TGTGCCAGCAGCTTGGGTGTGAACACTGAAGCTTTCTTT. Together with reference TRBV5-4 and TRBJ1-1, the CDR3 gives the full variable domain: ETGVTQSPTHLIKTRGQQVTLRCSSQSGHNTVSWYQQALGQGPQFIFQYYREEENGRGNFPPRFSGLQFPNYSSELNVNALELDDSALYLCASSLGVNTEAFFGQGTRLTVV.

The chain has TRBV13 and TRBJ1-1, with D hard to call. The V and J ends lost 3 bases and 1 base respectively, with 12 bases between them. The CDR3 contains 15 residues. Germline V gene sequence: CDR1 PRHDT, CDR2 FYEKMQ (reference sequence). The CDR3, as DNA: TGTGCCAGCAGCTTCACTCGGGCCTCGAACACTGAAGCTTTCTTT. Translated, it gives CASSFTRASNTEAFF.

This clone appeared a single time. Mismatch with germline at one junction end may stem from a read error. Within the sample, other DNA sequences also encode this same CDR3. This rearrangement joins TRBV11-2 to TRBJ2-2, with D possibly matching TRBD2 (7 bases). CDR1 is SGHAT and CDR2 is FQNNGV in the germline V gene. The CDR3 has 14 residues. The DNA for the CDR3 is TGTGCCAGCACCGTAGTCCGGGGGGCCGGGGAGCTGTTCTTT. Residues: CASTVVRGAGELFF.

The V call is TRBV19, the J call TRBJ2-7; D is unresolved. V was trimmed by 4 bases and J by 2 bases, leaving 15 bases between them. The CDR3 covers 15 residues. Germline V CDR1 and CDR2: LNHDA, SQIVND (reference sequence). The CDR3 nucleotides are TGTGCCAGTAGTAATTACTGGGTCACCACCTACGAGCAGTACTTC. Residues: CASSNYWVTTYEQYF.

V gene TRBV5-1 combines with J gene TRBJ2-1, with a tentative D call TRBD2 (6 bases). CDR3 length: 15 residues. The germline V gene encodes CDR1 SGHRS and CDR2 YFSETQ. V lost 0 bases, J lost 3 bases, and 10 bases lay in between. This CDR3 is CASSLATGVYNEQFF. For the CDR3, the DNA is TGCGCCAGCAGCTTGGCCACGGGGGTCTACAATGAGCAGTTCTTC. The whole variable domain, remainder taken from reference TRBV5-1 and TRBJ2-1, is KAGVTQTPRYLIKTRGQQVTLSCSPISGHRSVSWYQQTPGQGLQFLFEYFSETQRNKGNFPGRFSGRQFSNSRSEMNVSTLELGDSALYLCASSLATGVYNEQFFGPGTRLTVL.

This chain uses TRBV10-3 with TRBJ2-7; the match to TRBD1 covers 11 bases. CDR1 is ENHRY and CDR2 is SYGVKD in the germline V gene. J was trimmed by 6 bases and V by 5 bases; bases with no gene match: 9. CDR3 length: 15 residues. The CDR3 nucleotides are TGTGCCATCAGTCACCGGGACAGGGGGTCCGGCGAGCAGTACTTC. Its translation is CAISHRDRGSGEQYF.

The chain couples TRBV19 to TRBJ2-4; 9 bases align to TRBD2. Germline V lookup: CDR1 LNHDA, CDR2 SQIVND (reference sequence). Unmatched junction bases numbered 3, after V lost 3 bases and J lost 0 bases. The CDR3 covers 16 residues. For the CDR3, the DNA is TGTGCCAGTAGTATCGCACTAGCGGGAGCCAAAAACATTCAGTACTTC. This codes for CASSIALAGAKNIQYF.